These T cell receptor beta chains were read from a single sample in a study of blood T cells in healthy people across ages. TCRdb recomputed calls from the 5' RACE reads with MiXCR, one row per CDR3 protein. This table has hundreds of thousands of distinct CDR3 sequences, about 34% appearing once. Specimen: blood. The receptors here all came from an elderly woman in good health. CDR3s leave out the opening cysteine and the closing phenylalanine or tryptophan. Fields, in order: J gene, clone size, CDR3 length, V gene, D gene, CDR3 protein. D genes are given only for firm matches. The listing skips clone size in some rows; elsewhere it reads once, few, many or a size class.

TRBJ2-1 many 13 TRBV5-6 NA ASSSTLGPYNEQF
TRBJ2-2 few 13 TRBV28 TRBD1 ASSLRQGYTGELF
TRBJ1-2 NA 13 TRBV9 NA ASSPQPRDTKGYT
TRBJ2-3 many 12 TRBV5-1 NA ASSRWGPADTQY
TRBJ2-5 many 10 TRBV29-1 TRBD1 SVRQGVETQY
TRBJ1-3 NA 14 TRBV7-2 NA ASSPEVSYSGNTIY
TRBJ1-4 few 10 TRBV30 NA AWTYTGEKLF
TRBJ1-2 few 14 TRBV2 TRBD1 ASSSDFDRVGHGYT
TRBJ2-7 many 12 TRBV2 NA ASLLTGNSYEQY
TRBJ1-4 many 12 TRBV20-1 NA SASIPGAGEKLF
TRBJ1-5 NA 12 TRBV20-1 NA SARAPEGGHPQH
TRBJ1-1 NA 13 TRBV6-6 NA ASSYSPQGNTEAF
TRBJ2-3 NA 13 TRBV28 TRBD1 ASRPRGKSTDTQY
TRBJ2-3 NA 7 TRBV20-1 NA SASPFEV
TRBJ2-5 many 11 TRBV7-2 NA ASRFTGQETQY
TRBJ1-2 many 12 TRBV18 NA ASSRDGVNYGYT
TRBJ2-2 NA 14 TRBV5-1 TRBD1 AGRQTGAKNTGELF
TRBJ1-2 many 14 TRBV4-3 NA ASPLGVGQGHYGYT
TRBJ1-5 many 12 TRBV12-3/TRBV12-4 NA ASNQGSPNQPQH
TRBJ2-1 NA 9 TRBV20-1 NA SALRLVEQF
TRBJ2-5 many 12 TRBV24-1 NA ATSDSRGVETQY
TRBJ2-7 NA 11 TRBV7-2 NA ASSYSRVGEQY
TRBJ2-3 many 14 TRBV5-1 NA ASSPASGFGTDTQY
TRBJ2-7 NA 13 TRBV6-1 NA ASSLKLDESYEQY
TRBJ2-7 NA 14 TRBV7-9 NA ASSLGGGFSSYEQY
TRBJ2-1 many 13 TRBV27 NA ASSNKGLPVNEQF
TRBJ2-2 many 11 TRBV29-1 TRBD2 SFLAGGPGELF
TRBJ2-1 NA 11 TRBV19 NA ASSITRDNEQF
TRBJ2-3 many 11 TRBV7-2 NA ASSLDTYDTQY
TRBJ1-1 many 13 TRBV20-1 NA SAQAGGAYDTEAF
TRBJ1-5 many 14 TRBV19 TRBD1 ASSFQPGQVNQPQH
TRBJ1-2 many 10 TRBV20-1 TRBD1 SAGQGEYGYT
TRBJ2-6 many 14 TRBV5-1 NA ASSSGSGSGANVLT
TRBJ2-7 many 11 TRBV20-1 NA SALVGPPYEQY
TRBJ2-2 few 14 TRBV15 TRBD1 ATEPYRTGLTGELF
TRBJ1-2 few 12 TRBV7-8 TRBD1 ASSSRDRVSGYT
TRBJ1-6 many 12 TRBV20-1 TRBD1 SASKTGVNSPLH
TRBJ2-1 many 13 TRBV5-1 NA ASSLGTATYNEQF
TRBJ2-6 many 12 TRBV7-9 NA ASSFGPGANVLT
TRBJ2-3 many 14 TRBV5-1 TRBD2 ASSPWRGARTDTQY
TRBJ2-3 NA 16 TRBV13 TRBD2 ASSLEAGGGLNTDTQY
TRBJ1-6 many 14 TRBV7-9 NA ASSKRPPRDNSPLH
TRBJ1-1 NA 9 TRBV30 NA AWKAGAEAF